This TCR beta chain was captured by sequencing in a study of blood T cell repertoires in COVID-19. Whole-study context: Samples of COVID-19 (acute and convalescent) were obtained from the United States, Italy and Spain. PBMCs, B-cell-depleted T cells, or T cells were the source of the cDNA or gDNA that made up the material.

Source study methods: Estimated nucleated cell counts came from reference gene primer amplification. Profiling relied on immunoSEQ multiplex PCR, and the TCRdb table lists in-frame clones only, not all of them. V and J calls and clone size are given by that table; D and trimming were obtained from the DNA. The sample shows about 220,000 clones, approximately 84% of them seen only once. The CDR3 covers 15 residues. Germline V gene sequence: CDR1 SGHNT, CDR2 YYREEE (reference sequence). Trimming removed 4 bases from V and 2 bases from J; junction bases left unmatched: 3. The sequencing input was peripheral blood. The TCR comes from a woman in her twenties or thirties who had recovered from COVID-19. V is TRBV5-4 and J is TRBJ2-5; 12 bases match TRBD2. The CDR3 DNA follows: TGTGCCAGCAGCCATGGACTAGCGGGGCAAGAGACCCAGTACTTC. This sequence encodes CASSHGLAGQETQYF.